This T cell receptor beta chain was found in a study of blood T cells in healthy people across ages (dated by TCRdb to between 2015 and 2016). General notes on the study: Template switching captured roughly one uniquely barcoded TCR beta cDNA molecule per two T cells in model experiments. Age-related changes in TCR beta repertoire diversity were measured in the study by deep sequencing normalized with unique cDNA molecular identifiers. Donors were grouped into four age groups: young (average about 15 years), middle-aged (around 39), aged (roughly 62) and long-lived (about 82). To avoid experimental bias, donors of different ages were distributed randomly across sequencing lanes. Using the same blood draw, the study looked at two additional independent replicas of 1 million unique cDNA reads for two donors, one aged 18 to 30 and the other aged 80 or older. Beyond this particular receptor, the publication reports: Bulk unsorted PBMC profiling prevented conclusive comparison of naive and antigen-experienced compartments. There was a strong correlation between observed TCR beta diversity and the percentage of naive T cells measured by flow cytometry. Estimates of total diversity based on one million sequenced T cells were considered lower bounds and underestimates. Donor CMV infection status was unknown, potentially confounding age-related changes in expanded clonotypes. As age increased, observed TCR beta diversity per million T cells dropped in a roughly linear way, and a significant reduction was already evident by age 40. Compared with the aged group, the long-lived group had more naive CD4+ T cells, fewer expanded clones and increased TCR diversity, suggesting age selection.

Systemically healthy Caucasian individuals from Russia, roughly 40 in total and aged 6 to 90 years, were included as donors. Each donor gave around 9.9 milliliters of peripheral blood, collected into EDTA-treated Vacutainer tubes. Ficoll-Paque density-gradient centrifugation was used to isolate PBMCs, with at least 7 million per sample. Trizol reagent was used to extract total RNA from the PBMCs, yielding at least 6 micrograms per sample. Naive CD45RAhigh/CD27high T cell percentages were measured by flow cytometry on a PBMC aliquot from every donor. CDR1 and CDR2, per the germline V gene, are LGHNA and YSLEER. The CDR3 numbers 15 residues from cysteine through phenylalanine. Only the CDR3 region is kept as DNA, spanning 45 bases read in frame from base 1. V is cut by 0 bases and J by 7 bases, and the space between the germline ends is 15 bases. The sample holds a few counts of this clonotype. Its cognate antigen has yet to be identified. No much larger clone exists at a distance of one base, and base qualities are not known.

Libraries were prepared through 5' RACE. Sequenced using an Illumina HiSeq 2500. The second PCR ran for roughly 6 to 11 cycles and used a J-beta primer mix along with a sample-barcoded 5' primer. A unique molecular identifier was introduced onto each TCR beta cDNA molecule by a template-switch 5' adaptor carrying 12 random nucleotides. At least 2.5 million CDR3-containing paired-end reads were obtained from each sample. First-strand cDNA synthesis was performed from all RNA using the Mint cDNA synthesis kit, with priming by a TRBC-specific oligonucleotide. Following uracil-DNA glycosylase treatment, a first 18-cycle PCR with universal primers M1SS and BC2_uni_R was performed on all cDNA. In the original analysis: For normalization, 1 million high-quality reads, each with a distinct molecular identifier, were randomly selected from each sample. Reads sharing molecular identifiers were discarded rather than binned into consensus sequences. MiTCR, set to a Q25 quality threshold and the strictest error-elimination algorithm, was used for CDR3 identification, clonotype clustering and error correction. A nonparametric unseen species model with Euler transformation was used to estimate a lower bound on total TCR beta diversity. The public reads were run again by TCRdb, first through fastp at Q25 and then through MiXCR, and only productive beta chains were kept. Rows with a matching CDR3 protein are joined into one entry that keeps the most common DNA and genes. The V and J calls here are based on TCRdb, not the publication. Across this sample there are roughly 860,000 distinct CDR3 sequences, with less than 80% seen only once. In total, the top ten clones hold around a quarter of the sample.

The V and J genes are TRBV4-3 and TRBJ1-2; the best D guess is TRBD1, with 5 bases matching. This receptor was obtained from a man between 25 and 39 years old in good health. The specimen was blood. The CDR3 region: CASSQDLGGPGGYTF. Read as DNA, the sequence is TGCGCCAGCAGCCAAGATCTTGGGGGTCCGGGTGGCTACACCTTC.